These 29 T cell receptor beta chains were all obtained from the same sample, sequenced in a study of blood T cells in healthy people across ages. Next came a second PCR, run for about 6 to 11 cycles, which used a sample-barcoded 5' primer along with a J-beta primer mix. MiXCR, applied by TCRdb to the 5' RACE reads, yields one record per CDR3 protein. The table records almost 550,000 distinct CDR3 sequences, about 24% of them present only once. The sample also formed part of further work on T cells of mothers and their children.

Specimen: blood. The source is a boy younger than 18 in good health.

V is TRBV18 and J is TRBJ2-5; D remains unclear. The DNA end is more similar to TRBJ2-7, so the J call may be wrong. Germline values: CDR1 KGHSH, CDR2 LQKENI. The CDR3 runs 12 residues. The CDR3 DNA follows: TGTGCCAGCTCGCGTGGGACCTACGAGCAGTACTTC. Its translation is CASSRGTYEQYF.

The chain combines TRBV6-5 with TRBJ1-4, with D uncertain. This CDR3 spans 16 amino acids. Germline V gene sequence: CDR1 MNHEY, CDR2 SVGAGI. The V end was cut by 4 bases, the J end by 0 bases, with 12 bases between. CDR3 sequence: CASSFSWASTNEKLFF. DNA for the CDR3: TGTGCCAGCAGTTTCTCCTGGGCCTCAACTAATGAAAAACTGTTTTTT.

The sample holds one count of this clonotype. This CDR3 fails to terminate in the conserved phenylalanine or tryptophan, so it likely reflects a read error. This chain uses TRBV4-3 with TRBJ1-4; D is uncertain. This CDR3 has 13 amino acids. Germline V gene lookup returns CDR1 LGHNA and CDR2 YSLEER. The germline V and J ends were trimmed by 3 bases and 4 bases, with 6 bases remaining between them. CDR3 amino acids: CASSQTHNEKLFL. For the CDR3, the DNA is TGCGCCAGCAGCCAGACCCATAATGAAAAACTGTTTCTT.

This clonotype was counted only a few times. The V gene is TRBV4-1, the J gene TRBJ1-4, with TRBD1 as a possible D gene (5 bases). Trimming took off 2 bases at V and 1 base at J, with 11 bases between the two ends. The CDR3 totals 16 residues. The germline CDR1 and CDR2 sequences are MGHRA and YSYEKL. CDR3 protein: CASSQITGGTNEKLFF. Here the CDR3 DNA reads TGCGCCAGCAGCCAAATAACAGGTGGAACTAATGAAAAACTGTTTTTT.

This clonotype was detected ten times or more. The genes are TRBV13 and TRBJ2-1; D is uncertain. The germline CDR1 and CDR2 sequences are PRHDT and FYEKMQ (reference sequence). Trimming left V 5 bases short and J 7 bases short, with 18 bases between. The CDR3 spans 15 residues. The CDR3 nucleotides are TGTGCCAGCAGCCCCACCGGCAGGCTTCATAATGAGCAGTTCTTC. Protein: CASSPTGRLHNEQFF.

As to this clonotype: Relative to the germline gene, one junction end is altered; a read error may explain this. The CDR3 DNA follows: TGTGCCAGCAGTCTTTTAGCTCGGGGAAATCGGCCCCAGCATTTT. It codes for CASSLLARGNRPQHF. The rearrangement joins TRBV28 to TRBJ1-5, with unresolved D. Germline-derived CDR1 and CDR2 are MDHEN and SYDVKM. The CDR3 extends over 15 amino acids.

In DNA, the CDR3 is TGCAGTGCTAGGCCGGGACAGGTTTCCTTGGAGCAGTTCTTC. Translation gives CSARPGQVSLEQFF. The gene calls are TRBV20-1 and TRBJ2-5, with 8 positions matching TRBD1. The end of the DNA is better explained by TRBJ2-1, so the J call may be wrong. From germline, CDR1 is DFQATT and CDR2 SNEGSKA (reference sequence). CDR3 length: 14 amino acids.

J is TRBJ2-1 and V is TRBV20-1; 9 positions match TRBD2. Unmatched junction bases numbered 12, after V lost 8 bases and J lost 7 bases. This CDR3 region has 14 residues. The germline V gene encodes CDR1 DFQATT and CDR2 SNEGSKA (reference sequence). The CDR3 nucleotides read TGCAGTCCGCCTAGCGGGGTCTTTAGGAATGAGCAGTTCTTC. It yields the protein CSPPSGVFRNEQFF.

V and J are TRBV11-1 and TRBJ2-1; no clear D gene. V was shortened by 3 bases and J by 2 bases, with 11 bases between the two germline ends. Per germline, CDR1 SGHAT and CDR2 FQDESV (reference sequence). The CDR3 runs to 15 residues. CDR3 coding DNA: TGTGCCAGCAGCTTGAACAGACAAACCTACAATGAGCAGTTCTTC. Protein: CASSLNRQTYNEQFF.

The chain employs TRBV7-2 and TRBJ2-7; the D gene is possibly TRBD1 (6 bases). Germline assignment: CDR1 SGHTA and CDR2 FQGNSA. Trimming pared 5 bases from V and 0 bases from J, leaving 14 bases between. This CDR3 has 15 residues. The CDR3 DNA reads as TGTGCCAGCAGCGCTGAGACAGGAACCTCCTACGAGCAGTACTTC. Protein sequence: CASSAETGTSYEQYF.

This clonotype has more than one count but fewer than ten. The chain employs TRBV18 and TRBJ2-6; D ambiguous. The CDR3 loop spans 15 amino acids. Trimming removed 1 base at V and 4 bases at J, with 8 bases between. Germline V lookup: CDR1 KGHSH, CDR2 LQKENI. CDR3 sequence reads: CASSPRVAGANVLTF. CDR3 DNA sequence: TGTGCCAGCTCACCACGGGTGGCCGGGGCCAACGTCCTGACTTTC.

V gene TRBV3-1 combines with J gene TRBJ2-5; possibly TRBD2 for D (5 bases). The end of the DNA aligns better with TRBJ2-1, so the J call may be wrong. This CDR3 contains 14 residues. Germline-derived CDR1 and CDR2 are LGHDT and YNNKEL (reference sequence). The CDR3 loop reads CASSQGASSGRQFF. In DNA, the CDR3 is TGTGCCAGCAGCCAAGGGGCTAGCAGTGGAAGGCAGTTCTTC.

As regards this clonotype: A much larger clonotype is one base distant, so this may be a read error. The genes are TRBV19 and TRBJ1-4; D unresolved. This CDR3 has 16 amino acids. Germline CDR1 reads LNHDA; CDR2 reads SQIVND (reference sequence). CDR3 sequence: CASSMEGGTTSEKLFF. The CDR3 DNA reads TGTGCCAGTAGTATGGAAGGCGGAACAACTAGTGAAAAACTGTTTTTT.

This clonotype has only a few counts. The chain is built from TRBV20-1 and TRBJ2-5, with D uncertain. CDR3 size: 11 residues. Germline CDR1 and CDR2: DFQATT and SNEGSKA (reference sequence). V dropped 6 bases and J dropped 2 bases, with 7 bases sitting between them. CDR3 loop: CSAHFQETQYF. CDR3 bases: TGCAGTGCCCATTTTCAAGAGACCCAGTACTTC.

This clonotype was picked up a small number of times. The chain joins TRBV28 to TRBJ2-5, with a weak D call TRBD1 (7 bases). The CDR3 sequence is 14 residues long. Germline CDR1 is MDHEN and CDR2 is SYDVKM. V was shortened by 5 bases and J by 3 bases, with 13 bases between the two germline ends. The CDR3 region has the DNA TGTGCCAGCAGTGGGAGGACAGGTGAAGAGACCCAGTACTTC. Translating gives CASSGRTGEETQYF.

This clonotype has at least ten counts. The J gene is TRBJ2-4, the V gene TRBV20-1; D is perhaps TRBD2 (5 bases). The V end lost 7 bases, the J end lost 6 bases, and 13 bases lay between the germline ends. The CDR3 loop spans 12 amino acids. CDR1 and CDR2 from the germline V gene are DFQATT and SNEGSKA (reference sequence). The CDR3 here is CSGRTDPNIQYF. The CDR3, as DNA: TGCAGTGGGCGGACTGACCCAAACATTCAGTACTTC.

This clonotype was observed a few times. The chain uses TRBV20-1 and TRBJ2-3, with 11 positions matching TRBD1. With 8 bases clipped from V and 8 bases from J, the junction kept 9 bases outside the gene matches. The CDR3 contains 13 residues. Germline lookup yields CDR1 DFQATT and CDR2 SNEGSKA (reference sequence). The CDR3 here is CSSGQGARGTQYF. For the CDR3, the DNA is TGCAGTTCCGGACAGGGGGCGCGTGGTACGCAGTATTTT.

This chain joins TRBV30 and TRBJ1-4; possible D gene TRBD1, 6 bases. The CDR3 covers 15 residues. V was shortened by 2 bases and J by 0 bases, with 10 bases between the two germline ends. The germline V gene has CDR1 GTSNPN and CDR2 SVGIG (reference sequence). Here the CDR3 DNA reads TGTGCCTGGAGTCCAGGGGTACCAACTAATGAAAAACTGTTTTTT. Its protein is CAWSPGVPTNEKLFF.

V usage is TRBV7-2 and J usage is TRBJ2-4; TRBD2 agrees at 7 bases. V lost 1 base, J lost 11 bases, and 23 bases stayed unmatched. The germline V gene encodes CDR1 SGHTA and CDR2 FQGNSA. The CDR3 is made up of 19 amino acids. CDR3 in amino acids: CASSLGGLFGGGSRNVQYF. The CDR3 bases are TGTGCCAGCAGCTTAGGTGGTTTATTCGGCGGGGGAAGCCGGAACGTTCAGTACTTC.

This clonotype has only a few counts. The DNA for the CDR3 is TGTGCCAGCAGCTTAGCTGGCGCGGGGGCAGATACGCAGTATTTT. Protein: CASSLAGAGADTQYF. V usage is TRBV7-2 and J usage is TRBJ2-3; 7 bases are shared with TRBD2. Germline V gene data show CDR1 as SGHTA and CDR2 as FQGNSA. The V gene end was trimmed by 0 bases and the J gene end by 4 bases; junction bases not matched to a gene: 4. CDR3 length: 15 amino acids.

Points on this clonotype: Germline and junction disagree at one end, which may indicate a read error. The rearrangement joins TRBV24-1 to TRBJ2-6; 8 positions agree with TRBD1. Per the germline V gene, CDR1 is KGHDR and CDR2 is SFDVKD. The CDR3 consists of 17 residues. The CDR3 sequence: CATSKTGDGSGANVLTF. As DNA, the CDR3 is TGCGCCACCAGCAAGACAGGGGATGGCTCTGGGGCCAACGTCCTGACTTTC.

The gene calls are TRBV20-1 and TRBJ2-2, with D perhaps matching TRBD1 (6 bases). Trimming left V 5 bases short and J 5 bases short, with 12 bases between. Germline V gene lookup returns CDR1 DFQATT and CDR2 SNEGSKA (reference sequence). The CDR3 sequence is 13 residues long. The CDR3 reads CSAFPRGTGELFF. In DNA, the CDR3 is TGCAGTGCTTTTCCCAGGGGAACCGGGGAGCTGTTTTTT.

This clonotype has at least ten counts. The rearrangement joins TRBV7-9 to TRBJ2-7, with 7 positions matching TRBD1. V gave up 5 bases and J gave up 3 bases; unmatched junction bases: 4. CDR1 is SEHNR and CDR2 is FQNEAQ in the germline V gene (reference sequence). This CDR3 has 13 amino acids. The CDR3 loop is CASSPPGGYEQYF. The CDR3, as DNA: TGTGCCAGCAGCCCGCCAGGGGGCTACGAGCAGTACTTC.

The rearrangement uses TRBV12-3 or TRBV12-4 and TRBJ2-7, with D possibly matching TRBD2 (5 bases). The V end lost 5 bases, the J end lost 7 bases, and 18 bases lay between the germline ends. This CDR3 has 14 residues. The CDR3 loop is CASSLWAPGGEQYF. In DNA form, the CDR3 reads TGTGCCAGCAGTCTCTGGGCCCCGGGCGGGGAGCAGTACTTC.

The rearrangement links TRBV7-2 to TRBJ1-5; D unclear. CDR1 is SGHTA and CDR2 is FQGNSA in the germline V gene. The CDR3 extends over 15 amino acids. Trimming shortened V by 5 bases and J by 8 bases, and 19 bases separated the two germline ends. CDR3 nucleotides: TGTGCCAGCAGCACAGTTGTGGACCGCTCGGAGCCCCAGCATTTT. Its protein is CASSTVVDRSEPQHF.

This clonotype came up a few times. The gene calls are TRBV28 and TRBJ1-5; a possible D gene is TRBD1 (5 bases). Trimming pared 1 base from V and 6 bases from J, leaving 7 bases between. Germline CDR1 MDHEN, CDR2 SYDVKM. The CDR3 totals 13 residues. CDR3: CASSLSGTQPQHF. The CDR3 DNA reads TGTGCCAGCAGTTTATCGGGGACTCAGCCCCAGCATTTT.

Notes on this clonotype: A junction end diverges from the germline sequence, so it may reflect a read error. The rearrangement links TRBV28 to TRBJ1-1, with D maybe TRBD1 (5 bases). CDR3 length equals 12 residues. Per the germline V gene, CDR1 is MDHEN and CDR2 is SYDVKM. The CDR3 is CASRQYPTEALF. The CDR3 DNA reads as TGTGCCAGTCGACAGTATCCCACTGAAGCTCTCTTT.

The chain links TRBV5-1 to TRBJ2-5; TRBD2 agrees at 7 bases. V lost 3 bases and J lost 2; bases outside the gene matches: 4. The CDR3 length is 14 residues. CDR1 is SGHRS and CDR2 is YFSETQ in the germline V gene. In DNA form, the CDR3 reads TGCGCCAGCAGCTCTGCGGGGGATCAAGAGACCCAGTACTTC. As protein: CASSSAGDQETQYF.

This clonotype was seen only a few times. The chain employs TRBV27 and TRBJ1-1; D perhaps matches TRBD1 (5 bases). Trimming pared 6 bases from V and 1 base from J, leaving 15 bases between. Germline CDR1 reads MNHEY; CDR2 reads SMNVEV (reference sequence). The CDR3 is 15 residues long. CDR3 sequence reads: CASRDSTTGNTEAFF. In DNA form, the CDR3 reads TGTGCCAGCAGAGATTCGACAACAGGGAACACTGAAGCTTTCTTT.